The present T cell receptor (beta chain) was sequenced within a study of OX40 agonist ivuxolimab in advanced cancers. General notes on the study: Ivuxolimab was a fully human IgG2 agonistic monoclonal antibody targeting the costimulatory receptor OX40 (CD134). Peripheral TCRbeta sequencing aimed to test whether ivuxolimab altered TCR sequence diversity and caused clonal T-cell expansion. The paper covers the monotherapy dose-escalation part of the phase I ivuxolimab trial, which included N ≈ 52 patients. In the dose-escalation cohort, 65% to 85% of patients were male, and the mean age was roughly 60 years with a range of about 20 to 80. Of the roughly 52 dose-escalation patients, hepatocellular carcinoma was present in about 20, melanoma in approximately 15, renal cell carcinoma in 9 and head and neck cancer in 9. Prior anti-PD-1, anti-PD-L1 or anti-CTLA-4 therapy was permitted, and roughly two fifths of dose-escalation patients had received checkpoint inhibitors. Three dose-escalation patients achieved partial responses, one with hepatocellular carcinoma and two with cutaneous melanoma. Intravenous ivuxolimab was administered to patients every 2 weeks at six dose levels: 0.01, 0.1, 0.3, 1.5, 3 and 10 mg/kg.

The trial excluded patients who had a history of autoimmune disease or who were on systemic immunosuppression. In every dose cohort, peripheral blood was drawn for TCR sequencing at baseline, cycle 4 day 1, and cycle 7 day 1. The samples were taken from a phase I, first-in-human, multicenter, open-label dose-escalation trial of ivuxolimab. Adults with locally advanced or metastatic melanoma, renal cell, hepatocellular, or head and neck squamous cell carcinoma were enrolled in the trial. Before TCR sequencing, CD4+ and CD8+ T cells were separately sorted from peripheral blood. For sequencing of the TCRbeta CDR3 region, genomic DNA was extracted from the sorted cells. TCRbeta CDR3 regions were sequenced using the immunoSEQ Assay. Drawn from immuneACCESS, this table holds only the in-frame rearrangements with V and J called that TCRdb kept. Clones are partly lost; checked studies trace under half to an unresolved V gene and leave the rest unexplained. This sample gives about 88,000 clones in total; approximately 87% of them show up just once. In total, the top ten clones hold 1.5% to 2% of the sample.

About this clone itself: Its antigen is still unknown. No base qualities exist here, and no much larger clone lies one base off it.

For this chain, trimming is 6 bases at the V end and 8 bases at the J end, and the number of junction bases without a gene match is 4. The CDR3 runs 13 residues from the cysteine to the phenylalanine. CDR3 DNA only is kept here, 39 bases in frame from base 1. Taken from the germline V gene, the CDR1 and CDR2 loops are SNHLY and FYNNEI. Overall study results and their limits: After ivuxolimab, more expanded clones were found on average in CD8+ T cells than in CD4+ T cells. The antigen specificity of the peripheral T cells that underwent clonal expansion was not determined. In partial responders in the 0.1-3.0 mg/kg groups, normalized peripheral clonal expansion was found to be among the lowest, especially among CD8+ T cells. Low levels of normalized T-cell clonal expansion were also seen in some patients who did not respond. At doses of 0.1 to 3.0 mg/kg, clonal expansion of both CD4+ and CD8+ T cells in blood was seen between baseline and week 6.

Sequencing used CD4+ or CD8+ T cells sorted from blood, obtained in a trial of the OX40 agonist ivuxolimab. This receptor was identified in an adult with an advanced solid tumor such as melanoma, head and neck, liver or kidney cancer. The V gene is TRBV2 and the J gene is TRBJ1-6; 7 bases in the junction line up with TRBD1. The CDR3 protein is CASRGGGHSPLHF. DNA sequence: TGTGCCAGCAGAGGGGGCGGTCATTCACCCCTCCACTTT.